The 5 T cell receptor beta chains reported below all come from one sample, sequenced in a study of shared clonotypes between healthy human individuals. Here immunoSEQ multiplex PCR was the method, and the copy in TCRdb shows in-frame clones only, minus some. The table records over a million clones, 96% of them present only once. The specimen sequenced was naive CD4+ T cells sorted from blood. Described subset: CD45RA+ positively selected. These receptor sequences come from a man under 40 in good health.

The chain employs TRBV4-1 and TRBJ2-7; D not certain. The CDR3 length is 14 residues. Trimming stripped 0 bases from V and 6 bases from J, with 12 bases between. Germline CDR1 is MGHRA and CDR2 is YSYEKL. The CDR3 DNA is TGCGCCAGCAGCCAAGAAGAAGGAGTTTTCGAGCAGTACTTC. Translation gives CASSQEEGVFEQYF.

The chain recombines TRBV10-3 with TRBJ2-4, with TRBD1 matching 9 bases. In germline, CDR1 is ENHRY, CDR2 SYGVKD. The CDR3 loop spans 14 amino acids. The V gene end was trimmed by 11 bases and the J gene end by 6 bases; junction bases not matched to a gene: 11. Here the CDR3 reads CAASRGQGPNIQYF. The CDR3, as DNA: TGTGCCGCCAGTAGAGGACAGGGGCCAAACATTCAGTACTTC.

The V and J genes are TRBV19 and TRBJ2-3; possibly TRBD2 for D (5 bases). V shed 6 bases and J shed 1 base, with 14 bases lying between them. Germline CDR1 LNHDA, CDR2 SQIVND (reference sequence). The CDR3 covers 15 residues. The CDR3 DNA reads TGTGCCAGTAGATATAGCGCCTGGGGCACAGATACGCAGTATTTT. It yields the protein CASRYSAWGTDTQYF.

The rearrangement uses TRBV5-4 and TRBJ2-1, with D unclear. CDR1 SGHNT and CDR2 YYREEE come from the germline V gene (reference sequence). The V gene lost 1 base and the J gene lost 5 bases, with 13 bases spanning the gap. The CDR3 sequence is 15 residues long. CDR3 coding DNA: TGTGCCAGCAGCTTGCAATGGACCCAAAACAATGAGCAGTTCTTC. This gives the protein CASSLQWTQNNEQFF.

This clone is a singleton in its sample. The J gene is TRBJ2-3, the V gene TRBV28; TRBD2 aligns across 7 bases. CDR3 length equals 13 residues. Germline trimming cut 3 bases from V and 5 bases from J; bases unmatched to any gene: 2. Germline loops: CDR1 MDHEN, CDR2 SYDVKM. The CDR3 coding sequence is TGTGCCAGCAGTTTTGGCGGGAGAGATACGCAGTATTTT. This codes for CASSFGGRDTQYF.